The 28 T cell receptor beta chains reported below all come from one sample, sequenced in a study of patients and donors after allogeneic stem cell transplantation. TCRdb fed the RT-PCR reads into MiXCR, producing one record per CDR3 protein. The sample shows hundreds of thousands of distinct CDR3 sequences, more than 15% of them seen only once. Sequenced input: blood, either unsorted or a sorted T cell fraction (not recorded which). The receptors were sampled from a human donor who was either an allogeneic HSCT recipient or a stem cell or donor lymphocyte infusion donor (not recorded which). It is not recorded whose cells these are; they may come from a transplant donor.

V gene TRBV20-1 combines with J gene TRBJ2-5; 11 positions agree with TRBD1. Germline CDR1 and CDR2: DFQATT and SNEGSKA (reference sequence). V shed 4 bases and J 5 bases; nucleotides not matched to a gene: 6. This CDR3 is built from 14 residues. The CDR3 loop reads CSATGQGAWETQYF. In nucleotides, the CDR3 is TGCAGTGCTACAGGACAGGGGGCCTGGGAGACCCAGTACTTC.

Only a few counts were recorded for this clonotype. The chain couples TRBV7-6 to TRBJ1-6, with 7 bases lining up with TRBD1. Trimming at V came to 0 bases and at J to 7 bases, leaving 0 bases not matched to a gene. This CDR3 has 14 residues. Germline V lookup: CDR1 SGHVS, CDR2 FNYEAQ. This chain's CDR3 is CASSLAQGNSPLHF. CDR3 coding DNA: TGTGCCAGCAGCTTAGCACAGGGGAATTCACCCCTCCACTTT.

This chain connects TRBV11-3 to TRBJ2-5; D gene unclear. The germline V gene encodes CDR1 SGHNT and CDR2 YENEEA. The CDR3 has 13 residues. Trimming cost V 1 base and J 5 bases, with 8 bases left between them. The CDR3 loop is CASSLGQKETQYF. CDR3 coding DNA: TGTGCCAGCAGCTTAGGGCAGAAGGAGACCCAGTACTTC.

This clonotype has a handful of counts. The chain carries TRBV5-1 and TRBJ2-6; weak D call: TRBD2 (7 bases). Germline V lookup: CDR1 SGHRS, CDR2 YFSETQ. The CDR3 runs 16 residues. Between the trimmed V and J ends, which lost 6 bases and 0 bases, there was a span of 13 bases. The CDR3 DNA follows: TGCGCCAGCATGGGGGGGGCCCCCTCTGGGGCCAACGTCCTGACTTTC. This encodes CASMGGAPSGANVLTF. Combining the CDR3 with reference TRBV5-1 and TRBJ2-6 gives the whole variable domain KAGVTQTPRYLIKTRGQQVTLSCSPISGHRSVSWYQQTPGQGLQFLFEYFSETQRNKGNFPGRFSGRQFSNSRSEMNVSTLELGDSALYLCASMGGAPSGANVLTFGAGSRLTVL.

The chain combines TRBV4-3 with TRBJ1-4; 7 bases are a match to TRBD1. Trimming cost V 3 bases and J 8 bases; bases outside gene matches: 9. Germline CDR1 reads LGHNA; CDR2 reads YSLEER. This CDR3 contains 15 residues. This CDR3 reads CASSQSQGVREKLFF. The CDR3 DNA sequence: TGCGCCAGCAGCCAGTCTCAGGGGGTTAGGGAAAAACTGTTTTTT.

Here the CDR3 reads CASSQDHLSGLYNEQFF. The CDR3 bases are TGTGCCAGCAGCCAAGATCATCTTAGCGGGCTGTACAATGAGCAGTTCTTC. The V call is TRBV4-2, the J call TRBJ2-1; 7 nucleotides align to TRBD2. This CDR3 comprises 17 residues. Losses at the gene ends were 0 bases for V and 4 bases for J; bases not matched to a gene: 9. Germline CDR1 LGHNA, CDR2 YNFKEQ.

The chain has TRBV7-2 and TRBJ2-7, with D possibly TRBD1 on 6 matching bases. CDR1 and CDR2 (germline): SGHTA, FQGNSA. The CDR3 loop spans 15 amino acids. The V end was cut by 6 bases, the J end by 3 bases, with 18 bases between. The CDR3 sequence is CASRTYGQGSYEQYF. CDR3 in DNA: TGTGCCAGCAGGACCTATGGGCAGGGGAGCTACGAGCAGTACTTC.

This chain uses TRBV7-9 with TRBJ2-1; 12 bases fit TRBD1. V was pared by 2 bases and J by 5 bases, with 4 bases of the junction left unmatched. Per germline, CDR1 SEHNR and CDR2 FQNEAQ (reference sequence). This CDR3 comprises 16 residues. This CDR3 is CASSLLGQGANNEQFF. The CDR3 region has the DNA TGTGCCAGCAGCTTACTGGGACAGGGGGCCAACAATGAGCAGTTCTTC.

The rearrangement joins TRBV13 to TRBJ2-1, with D maybe TRBD2 (5 bases). The length of the CDR3 is 15 residues. Germline V gene lookup returns CDR1 PRHDT and CDR2 FYEKMQ (reference sequence). Trimming shortened V by 5 bases and J by 3 bases, and 14 bases separated the two germline ends. CDR3 sequence: CASSTGLKDYNEQFF. The CDR3 DNA is TGTGCCAGCAGCACTGGACTGAAGGACTACAATGAGCAGTTCTTC.

This clonotype occurred a few times. The chain joins TRBV27 to TRBJ1-1; D possibly corresponds to TRBD1 (6 bases). The CDR3 has 14 residues. Germline assignment: CDR1 MNHEY and CDR2 SMNVEV (reference sequence). V was cut by 5 bases and J by 1 base, with 11 bases left in between. The CDR3: CASSRGHPNTEAFF. The DNA for the CDR3 is TGTGCCAGCAGTAGGGGACACCCGAACACTGAAGCTTTCTTT.

This rearrangement joins TRBV11-2 to TRBJ1-6; 7 nucleotides match TRBD1. This CDR3 spans 15 amino acids. Germline V CDR1 and CDR2: SGHAT, FQNNGV. J gave up 9 bases and V 0 bases, and 5 bases lay outside the gene matches. CDR3 sequence reads: CASSLERTGPSPLHF. Written as DNA, the CDR3 is TGTGCCAGCAGCTTAGAAAGGACAGGACCTTCACCCCTCCACTTT.

This clonotype was seen a few times. The genes are TRBV20-1 and TRBJ2-7; TRBD2 aligns across 7 bases. Germline lookup yields CDR1 DFQATT and CDR2 SNEGSKA (reference sequence). The CDR3 sequence is 14 residues long. Trimming cost V 6 bases and J 7 bases; bases outside gene matches: 15. The DNA for the CDR3 is TGCAGTGCCATACATCAGGGAGGGCTAGGGGAGCAGTACTTC. Translated: CSAIHQGGLGEQYF.

This rearrangement joins TRBV6-1 to TRBJ2-1; TRBD2 agrees at 9 bases. The ends lost 5 bases at V and 2 bases at J; junction bases unmatched: 7. Germline-derived CDR1 and CDR2 are MNHNS and SASEGT. This CDR3 comprises 16 residues. This CDR3 is CASSQLAGVPYNEQFF. CDR3 nucleotide sequence: TGTGCCAGCAGTCAATTAGCGGGAGTTCCCTACAATGAGCAGTTCTTC.

The rearrangement uses TRBV6-4 and TRBJ1-2, with unresolved D. V was cut by 0 bases and J by 10 bases, with 18 bases left in between. There are 15 residues in the CDR3. The germline CDR1 and CDR2 sequences are MRHNA and SNTAGT. CDR3 in amino acids: CASSDSSVGRIDYTF. CDR3 DNA sequence: TGTGCCAGCAGTGACTCATCAGTTGGTAGGATCGACTACACCTTC.

V and J are TRBV4-2 and TRBJ2-4; D could derive from TRBD1 or TRBD2 (5 bases each). V was cut by 1 base and J by 2 bases, with 9 bases left in between. The length of the CDR3 is 15 residues. Germline V lookup: CDR1 LGHNA, CDR2 YNFKEQ. The CDR3 region is CASSQAWGSKNIQYF. The CDR3 nucleotides read TGTGCCAGCAGCCAAGCTTGGGGGTCCAAAAACATTCAGTACTTC.

The chain joins TRBV9 to TRBJ1-3; D gene unclear. Germline assignment: CDR1 SGDLS and CDR2 YYNGEE. The CDR3 contains 14 residues. V was clipped by 4 bases and J by 3 bases, with 11 bases between them. The CDR3 DNA reads as TGTGCCAGCAGCACACGGACCGTTGGAAACACCATATATTTT. This sequence encodes CASSTRTVGNTIYF. The full variable domain, with the rest looked up from reference TRBV9 and TRBJ1-3, is DSGVTQTPKHLITATGQRVTLRCSPRSGDLSVYWYQQSLDQGLQFLIQYYNGEERAKGNILERFSAQQFPDLHSELNLSSLELGDSALYFCASSTRTVGNTIYFGEGSWLTVV.

This clonotype came up a few times. This chain links TRBV10-3 with TRBJ1-5; 7 positions agree with TRBD1. Germline V gene lookup returns CDR1 ENHRY and CDR2 SYGVKD. After removal of 0 bases from V and 0 bases from J, the junction contained 8 bases not matched to a gene. The CDR3 is 18 amino acids. This chain's CDR3 is CAISESGRQGNSNQPQHF. The CDR3 DNA sequence: TGTGCCATCAGTGAGTCCGGTCGACAGGGCAATAGCAATCAGCCCCAGCATTTT.

Only a few counts were recorded for this clonotype. The V and J genes are TRBV11-1 and TRBJ1-2, with D perhaps matching TRBD1 (6 bases). CDR3 length equals 18 residues. V dropped 0 bases and J dropped 6 bases, with 23 bases sitting between them. Per the germline V gene, CDR1 is SGHAT and CDR2 is FQDESV (reference sequence). This CDR3 is CASSLALRGGATEDGYTF. The CDR3 DNA is TGTGCCAGCAGCTTAGCGCTACGGGGGGGCGCGACGGAAGATGGCTACACCTTC.

This clonotype was observed a handful of times. The CDR3 sequence is CASTPGNTEAFF. CDR3 sequence (DNA): TGTGCCAGCACCCCCGGGAACACTGAAGCTTTCTTT. The chain joins TRBV7-9 to TRBJ1-1; the D is unclear. The CDR3 loop spans 12 amino acids. Germline CDR1 reads SEHNR; CDR2 reads FQNEAQ (reference sequence). V lost 7 bases and J 1 base, leaving 7 bases between the germline ends.

This clonotype has only a few counts. The CDR3, as DNA: TGTGCCACAGAGACAGTTTCGAACACCGGGGAGCTGTTTTTT. As protein: CATETVSNTGELFF. The V call is TRBV24-1, the J call TRBJ2-2; a possible D gene is TRBD1 (5 bases). The V and J ends lost 10 bases and 0 bases respectively, with 11 bases between them. The germline gives CDR1 KGHDR, CDR2 SFDVKD. The CDR3 runs to 14 residues.

The gene calls are TRBV12-3 or TRBV12-4 and TRBJ1-2, with 10 nucleotides matching TRBD1. The length of the CDR3 is 16 residues. V lost 6 bases to trimming and J lost 4 bases; unmatched junction nucleotides: 11. Written as DNA, the CDR3 is TGTGCCAGCAGCATGGTGCCGGGACAGGGGTCCTATGGCTACACCTTC. As protein: CASSMVPGQGSYGYTF.

This clonotype was seen ten or more times. The chain carries TRBV12-3 or TRBV12-4 and TRBJ2-7, with TRBD1 identical over 10 bases. The V gene end was trimmed by 1 base and the J gene end by 5 bases; junction bases not matched to a gene: 2. The CDR3 is 14 amino acids. The CDR3 DNA is TGTGCCAGCAGTTTAGGCGGACAGGGGGACGAGCAGTACTTC. Translating gives CASSLGGQGDEQYF.

J is TRBJ1-5 and V is TRBV18; D ambiguous. The CDR3 is 14 amino acids. Germline assignment: CDR1 KGHSH and CDR2 LQKENI. Trimming removed 1 base at V and 8 bases at J, with 12 bases between. The CDR3: CASSPQAGLEPQHF. CDR3 nucleotides: TGTGCCAGCTCACCACAGGCGGGGTTGGAGCCCCAGCATTTT. The whole variable domain, remainder taken from reference TRBV18 and TRBJ1-5, is NAGVMQNPRHLVRRRGQEARLRCSPMKGHSHVYWYRQLPEEGLKFMVYLQKENIIDESGMPKERFSAEFPKEGPSILRIQQVVRGDSAAYFCASSPQAGLEPQHFGDGTRLSIL.

This rearrangement joins TRBV7-3 to TRBJ2-7, with 10 positions matching TRBD2. V shed 5 bases, J shed 7 bases, and the junction held 8 bases outside the gene matches. This CDR3 is 14 amino acids long. The germline gives CDR1 SGHTA, CDR2 FQGTGA. The CDR3 loop is CASSLLAGAREQYF. The CDR3 DNA follows: TGTGCCAGCAGCCTCCTAGCGGGAGCTCGTGAGCAGTACTTC. The variable domain in full, completed from reference TRBV7-3 and TRBJ2-7, reads GAGVSQTPSNKVTEKGKYVELRCDPISGHTALYWYRQSLGQGPEFLIYFQGTGAADDSGLPNDRFFAVRPEGSVSTLKIQRTERGDSAVYLCASSLLAGAREQYFGPGTRLTVT.

V and J are TRBV5-4 and TRBJ1-2; 11 bases map to TRBD1. CDR1 is SGHNT, CDR2 YYREEE, per germline (reference sequence). Trimming removed 4 bases from V and 7 bases from J; junction bases left unmatched: 6. The CDR3 is made up of 14 amino acids. CDR3 nucleotides: TGTGCCAGCAGCACCGCCGGGACAGGGGGTGGCTACACCTTC. Translated: CASSTAGTGGGYTF.

In its sample, this clonotype was seen many times. This chain connects TRBV12-3 or TRBV12-4 to TRBJ1-5; TRBD1 might be the D (5 bases). The length of the CDR3 is 15 residues. The germline V and J ends were trimmed by 5 bases and 0 bases, with 11 bases remaining between them. CDR3 DNA sequence: TGTGCCAGCAGTCCGGGGCAGGATAGCAATCAGCCCCAGCATTTT. This sequence encodes CASSPGQDSNQPQHF.

In this sample, this clonotype turned up a few times. This chain joins TRBV25-1 and TRBJ2-3, with D possibly being TRBD2 (5 bases). Germline V lookup: CDR1 MGHDK, CDR2 SYGVNS. This CDR3 is built from 13 residues. V dropped 7 bases and J dropped 2 bases, with 10 bases sitting between them. The CDR3 protein is CASKGDPTDTQYF. DNA of the CDR3: TGTGCCAGCAAGGGAGACCCCACAGATACGCAGTATTTT.

CDR3 loop: CASSEMGYPHSPLHF. CDR3 in DNA: TGCGCCAGCAGTGAGATGGGGTACCCTCATTCACCCCTCCACTTT. J is TRBJ1-6 and V is TRBV10-2; D not resolved. V shed 2 bases and J shed 8 bases, with 13 bases lying between them. The CDR3 loop spans 15 amino acids. CDR1 WSHSY and CDR2 SAAADI come from the germline V gene.